These 2 T cell receptor beta chains came from one sample sequenced in a study of T cell changes during pregnancy in multiple sclerosis. Profiled with immunoSEQ multiplex PCR; TCRdb holds only in-frame clones, not every one. The sample holds around 70,000 clones, 92% seen once. This specimen was peripheral blood, taken after pregnancy. All receptors come from a female donor with multiple sclerosis, enrolled in a pregnancy study.

As regards this clone: Compared with germline, one end of the junction differs, possibly owing to a read error. This rearrangement joins TRBV7-2 to TRBJ2-6; 7 positions match TRBD1. This CDR3 is built from 11 residues. Germline values: CDR1 SGHTA, CDR2 FQGNSA. The CDR3 nucleotides are TGTGCCAGCAGCAATCGACAGGGCCTAGATTTC. The encoded protein is CASSNRQGLDF.

The rearrangement joins TRBV6-5 to TRBJ1-4, with 9 bases aligning to TRBD1. Trimming cost V 5 bases and J 3 bases; bases outside gene matches: 4. The germline gives CDR1 MNHEY, CDR2 SVGAGI. The CDR3 contains 15 residues. The CDR3 DNA follows: TGTGCCAGCAGTCAGGGGACAGGGCCTAATGAAAAACTGTTTTTT. It codes for CASSQGTGPNEKLFF.